These 20 T cell receptor beta chains came from one sample sequenced in a study of blood T cell repertoires in COVID-19. Profiling relied on immunoSEQ multiplex PCR, and the TCRdb table lists in-frame clones only, not all of them. Here the sample spans approximately 440,000 clones, 87% being singletons. Sequences were obtained from PBMCs or T cells enriched from blood (not recorded which). Receptors were obtained from a woman younger than 30 who had recovered from COVID-19.

The rearrangement joins TRBV20-1 to TRBJ1-5; 9 bases align to TRBD1. The V gene end was trimmed by 3 bases and the J gene end by 5 bases; junction bases not matched to a gene: 5. The CDR3 spans 14 residues. The germline CDR1 and CDR2 sequences are DFQATT and SNEGSKA (reference sequence). This chain's CDR3 is CSASPQGAYQPQHF. The DNA for the CDR3 is TGCAGTGCTAGTCCACAGGGGGCTTATCAGCCCCAGCATTTT.

The chain is built from TRBV6-5 and TRBJ1-2; D is perhaps TRBD1 (6 bases). V gave up 8 bases and J gave up 2 bases, with 15 bases separating them. The length of the CDR3 is 14 residues. Germline V gene sequence: CDR1 MNHEY, CDR2 SVGAGI. CDR3 sequence (DNA): TGTGCCAGCTACTCGGGGGGCGTCAACTATGGCTACACCTTC. Amino acids: CASYSGGVNYGYTF.

J is TRBJ2-1 and V is TRBV30; TRBD2 agrees at 11 bases. Looked up from germline, CDR1 is GTSNPN and CDR2 is SVGIG (reference sequence). The CDR3 has 16 amino acids. The J segment lost 6 bases and the V segment lost 0 bases, leaving 7 bases of the junction unmatched. The CDR3 reads CAWSVGVAGGLNEQFF. Written as DNA, the CDR3 is TGTGCCTGGAGTGTAGGGGTAGCGGGGGGGCTCAATGAGCAGTTCTTC.

V gene TRBV3-1 (or the pseudogene TRBV3-2) combines with J gene TRBJ2-2, with D tentatively TRBD1 (5 bases). Trimming cost V 0 bases and J 2 bases, with 13 bases left between them. Germline V CDR1 and CDR2: LGHDT, YNNKEL (reference sequence). The CDR3 is 17 residues long. CDR3 coding DNA: TGTGCCAGCAGCCAAGATCTAGAGACAGTAAACACCGGGGAGCTGTTTTTT. It yields the protein CASSQDLETVNTGELFF.

V usage is TRBV13 and J usage is TRBJ2-3; 10 bases map to TRBD1. The CDR3 length is 15 residues. V was pared by 3 bases and J by 1 base, with 1 base of the junction left unmatched. The germline gives CDR1 PRHDT, CDR2 FYEKMQ (reference sequence). The CDR3 reads CASSFGTGGTDTQYF. The CDR3 DNA reads as TGTGCCAGCAGCTTCGGGACAGGGGGCACAGATACGCAGTATTTT.

The chain employs TRBV5-1 and TRBJ2-2; 7 bases agree with TRBD1. The CDR3 is 17 amino acids. Germline values: CDR1 SGHRS, CDR2 YFSETQ. J lost 3 bases, V lost 4 bases, and 12 bases had no gene match. The CDR3 DNA follows: TGCGCCAGCAGCCCCGGTAGGGGGCCCATTTACACCGGGGAGCTGTTTTTT. Its protein product is CASSPGRGPIYTGELFF. Looking up the rest from reference TRBV5-1 and TRBJ2-2 gives the full variable domain: KAGVTQTPRYLIKTRGQQVTLSCSPISGHRSVSWYQQTPGQGLQFLFEYFSETQRNKGNFPGRFSGRQFSNSRSEMNVSTLELGDSALYLCASSPGRGPIYTGELFFGEGSRLTVL.

J is TRBJ1-5 and V is TRBV18; 7 positions agree with TRBD1. The V gene end was trimmed by 1 base and the J gene end by 2 bases; junction bases not matched to a gene: 11. Germline loops: CDR1 KGHSH, CDR2 LQKENI. The CDR3 loop spans 18 amino acids. DNA for the CDR3: TGTGCCAGCTCACCACGGTCTGCAGGGGGTTTGGGCAATCAGCCCCAGCATTTT. This gives the protein CASSPRSAGGLGNQPQHF.

The V call is TRBV5-8, the J call TRBJ2-7, with 10 bases that match TRBD2. J lost 6 bases, V lost 3 bases, and 12 bases had no gene match. This CDR3 contains 16 residues. CDR1 SGHTS and CDR2 YDEGEE come from the germline V gene. CDR3 nucleotides: TGTGCCAGCAGCTCCCCGGAGCGGGGGGGATCCCGCGAGCAGTACTTC. Residues: CASSSPERGGSREQYF.

The J gene is TRBJ1-2, the V gene TRBV12-3 or TRBV12-4; maybe TRBD1 (6 bases). The CDR3 has 13 amino acids. Between the trimmed V and J ends, which lost 8 bases and 5 bases, there was a span of 15 bases. CDR3 nucleotide sequence: TGTGCCAGCCTTGGGGGGGGGCGGTATGGCTACACCTTC. It codes for CASLGGGRYGYTF.

Concerning this clone: This sample also contains other DNA sequences that code for the same CDR3. The chain is built from TRBV7-2 and TRBJ1-1, with D hard to call. The germline V gene encodes CDR1 SGHTA and CDR2 FQGNSA. CDR3 length: 13 residues. V lost 1 base, J lost 1 base, and 4 bases lay in between. For the CDR3, the DNA is TGTGCCAGCAGCTTAGGGAGGAACACTGAAGCTTTCTTT. It codes for CASSLGRNTEAFF.

The chain has TRBV5-6 and TRBJ1-2; possibly TRBD1 for D (6 bases). V was clipped by 4 bases and J by 10 bases, with 23 bases between them. The germline V gene has CDR1 SGHDT and CDR2 YYEEEE. The CDR3 consists of 15 residues. CDR3 loop: CASSLRNRDIRAYTF. The DNA for the CDR3 is TGTGCCAGCAGCCTACGAAACAGGGATATAAGAGCCTACACCTTC.

The J gene is TRBJ1-2, the V gene TRBV5-6, with 7 bases identical to TRBD1. Unmatched junction bases numbered 6, after V lost 4 bases and J lost 6 bases. The CDR3 runs 13 residues. Germline CDR1 reads SGHDT; CDR2 reads YYEEEE. CDR3 coding DNA: TGTGCCAGCAGCAGCACTACAGGGGATGGCTACACCTTC. Translation: CASSSTTGDGYTF.

This chain links TRBV19 with TRBJ2-7; 9 nucleotides align to TRBD1. The junction had 7 bases not matched to a gene; V was cut back by 4 bases and J by 6 bases. This CDR3 region has 14 residues. Germline CDR1 reads LNHDA; CDR2 reads SQIVND (reference sequence). CDR3 sequence reads: CASSNTGGNGEQYF. The CDR3 DNA reads TGTGCCAGTAGTAATACAGGGGGCAATGGCGAGCAGTACTTC.

V is TRBV28 and J is TRBJ2-2; D may be TRBD1 (6 bases). Looked up from germline, CDR1 is MDHEN and CDR2 is SYDVKM. The CDR3 sequence is 14 residues long. With 5 bases removed from V and 4 bases from J, the gap between germline ends came to 11 bases. Written as DNA, the CDR3 is TGTGCCAGCAGTACCACAGGGAGCACCGGGGAGCTGTTTTTT. It encodes CASSTTGSTGELFF.

The V call is TRBV7-8, the J call TRBJ2-2, with 7 nucleotides matching TRBD1. Germline V gene lookup returns CDR1 SGHVS and CDR2 FQNEAQ. This CDR3 has 17 amino acids. The V segment lost 3 bases and the J segment 3 bases; nucleotides outside the gene matches: 10. Written as DNA, the CDR3 is TGTGCCAGCAGCTTTGGGACAGTTACTATGGACACCGGGGAGCTGTTTTTT. Protein product: CASSFGTVTMDTGELFF. Looking up the rest from reference TRBV7-8 and TRBJ2-2 gives the full variable domain: GAGVSQSPRYKVAKRGQDVALRCDPISGHVSLFWYQQALGQGPEFLTYFQNEAQLDKSGLPSDRFFAERPEGSVSTLKIQRTQQEDSAVYLCASSFGTVTMDTGELFFGEGSRLTVL.

The rearrangement joins TRBV10-3 to TRBJ1-3; 8 bases are a match to TRBD1. The germline V gene has CDR1 ENHRY and CDR2 SYGVKD. Losses at the gene ends were 2 bases for V and 0 bases for J; bases not matched to a gene: 6. The CDR3 has 17 amino acids. The CDR3 loop is CAISETGGQGSGNTIYF. In DNA, the CDR3 is TGTGCCATCAGTGAGACTGGCGGACAGGGCTCTGGAAACACCATATATTTT.

This chain joins TRBV28 and TRBJ2-3; no reliable D call. Per germline, CDR1 MDHEN and CDR2 SYDVKM. Trimming cost V 5 bases and J 2 bases, with 5 bases left between them. The CDR3 contains 12 residues. For the CDR3, the DNA is TGTGCCAGCAGTCCTAACACAGATACGCAGTATTTT. Protein product: CASSPNTDTQYF.

The V call is TRBV6-1, the J call TRBJ1-2; a weak D match, TRBD1 (5 bases). V was trimmed by 3 bases and J by 8 bases, leaving 19 bases between them. Germline V gene lookup returns CDR1 MNHNS and CDR2 SASEGT. There are 15 residues in the CDR3. The DNA of the CDR3 is TGTGCCAGCAGTGACGTCGGGCTATTTGGGGCAGGCTACACCTTC. Its translation: CASSDVGLFGAGYTF.

V and J are TRBV3-1 (or the pseudogene TRBV3-2) and TRBJ1-4; TRBD1 agrees at 7 bases. Germline loops: CDR1 LGHDT, CDR2 YNNKEL (reference sequence). The CDR3 runs to 14 residues. Trimming at V came to 0 bases and at J to 8 bases, leaving 3 bases not matched to a gene. The CDR3 DNA sequence: TGTGCCAGCAGCCAAGACATCAGGGGGGAAAAACTGTTTTTT. It codes for CASSQDIRGEKLFF.

This sequence joins TRBV11-2 and TRBJ1-1, with D possibly TRBD1 on 5 matching bases. CDR1 and CDR2 from the germline V gene are SGHAT and FQNNGV. There are 14 residues in the CDR3. The V and J ends lost 1 base and 1 base respectively, with 7 bases between them. CDR3 in amino acids: CASSLGDRNTEAFF. The CDR3 DNA is TGTGCCAGCAGCTTAGGCGACAGGAACACTGAAGCTTTCTTT.